These 9 T cell receptor beta chains share one sample of origin, sequenced in a study of Graves' ophthalmopathy and Graves' hyperthyroidism. Beta-chain TCR CDR3 regions were amplified from RNA transcripts. Investigators did first-round RT-PCR with HTBI primers, then second-round multiplex PCR. Each CDR3 protein is one row after TCRdb ran MiXCR on the multiplex PCR reads. The sample holds about 210,000 distinct CDR3 sequences, roughly 29% seen once. The specimen was peripheral blood. All receptors come from a man between 45 and 60 years old with Graves' ophthalmopathy.

This clonotype showed up just a few times. The chain uses TRBV6-2 or TRBV6-3 and TRBJ2-7; D possibly corresponds to TRBD2 (5 bases). The CDR3 loop spans 15 amino acids. Germline loops: CDR1 MNHEY, CDR2 SVGEGT. With 7 bases removed from V and 4 bases from J, the gap between germline ends came to 20 bases. The CDR3 nucleotides are TGTGCCAGCACACCTGCGGGTACTGGCGGATACGAGCAGTACTTC. Its protein product is CASTPAGTGGYEQYF.

This clonotype appeared many times. This rearrangement joins TRBV12-3 or TRBV12-4 to TRBJ2-2, with 13 nucleotides matching TRBD2. V was pared by 6 bases and J by 0 bases, with 7 bases of the junction left unmatched. The length of the CDR3 is 18 residues. CDR3 protein: CASSPGLAGAPNTGELFF. The CDR3 nucleotides read TGTGCCAGCAGCCCTGGACTAGCGGGAGCCCCGAACACCGGGGAGCTGTTTTTT.

This clonotype appeared many times. The chain couples TRBV28 to TRBJ1-1; D call uncertain. CDR3 length equals 17 residues. Germline loops: CDR1 MDHEN, CDR2 SYDVKM. Deletions cut 8 bases from V and 7 bases from J, with 29 bases between. In DNA, the CDR3 is TGTGCCAGCGGCTGGCCAAGGGCGGGGATCTCATCGGTTGAAGCTTTCTTT. Amino acid sequence: CASGWPRAGISSVEAFF.

The chain recombines TRBV20-1 with TRBJ1-1, with D unclear. The length of the CDR3 is 12 residues. V dropped 5 bases and J dropped 1 base, with 8 bases sitting between them. Looked up from germline, CDR1 is DFQATT and CDR2 is SNEGSKA (reference sequence). CDR3 loop: CSAFSGNTEAFF. The CDR3 nucleotides read TGCAGTGCTTTTTCGGGGAACACTGAAGCTTTCTTT.

This chain joins TRBV5-1 and TRBJ2-7, with D possibly matching TRBD1 (6 bases). The ends were cut back, 4 bases at V and 6 bases at J, with 17 bases in the middle. The CDR3 length is 14 residues. CDR1 is SGHRS, CDR2 YFSETQ, per germline. CDR3 protein: CASSHRDTGGEQYF. The CDR3 DNA reads as TGCGCCAGCAGCCACCGGGACACGGGTGGCGAGCAGTACTTC.

In regard to this clonotype: At one end the junction does not follow the germline gene, possibly because of a read error. The chain couples TRBV6-1 to TRBJ1-1, with 7 bases fitting TRBD1. In germline, CDR1 is MNHNS, CDR2 SASEGT. The CDR3 runs to 12 residues. The CDR3 DNA reads as TGTGCCAGCAGTAAAGCACAGGGACAGGCTTTCTTT. This codes for CASSKAQGQAFF.

This clonotype was seen ten or more times. The chain carries TRBV13 and TRBJ1-2; 11 bases align to TRBD1. With V trimmed by 5 bases and J by 2 bases, 4 bases remained unmatched. From germline, CDR1 is PRHDT and CDR2 FYEKMQ (reference sequence). The CDR3 is made up of 15 amino acids. This CDR3 is CASSHRDRGNYGYTF. The CDR3 DNA follows: TGTGCCAGCAGCCATCGGGACAGGGGGAACTATGGCTACACCTTC.

This clonotype was seen only a few times. The genes are TRBV6-2 or TRBV6-3 and TRBJ2-7; TRBD2 aligns across 8 bases. The germline V gene encodes CDR1 MNHEY and CDR2 SVGEGT. The CDR3 extends over 16 amino acids. The J segment lost 3 bases and the V segment lost 2 bases, leaving 9 bases of the junction unmatched. CDR3 residues: CASSYPGTRDLYEQYF. CDR3 coding DNA: TGTGCCAGCAGTTACCCCGGGACTAGGGACCTCTACGAGCAGTACTTC.

This clonotype was seen repeatedly, ten times or more. The rearrangement uses TRBV12-3 or TRBV12-4 and TRBJ2-7; D remains unclear. The CDR3 runs 15 residues. Between the trimmed V and J ends, which lost 1 base and 3 bases, there was a span of 13 bases. The CDR3 DNA follows: TGTGCCAGCAGTTTAGGCGGAGTTAAGAACTACGAGCAGTACTTC. This gives the protein CASSLGGVKNYEQYF.